These 21 T cell receptor beta chains came from one sample sequenced in a study of technical replicates of blood from a handful of donors. Method: immunoSEQ multiplex PCR; TCRdb's copy keeps in-frame clones and lacks some. This table has roughly 80,000 clones, 94% appearing once. The sequencing sample was made of T cells isolated from PBMCs. The receptors derive from a human donor in good health.

This clone was counted between two and nine times. This chain uses TRBV9 with TRBJ1-1; D is possibly TRBD1 (6 bases). From germline, CDR1 is SGDLS and CDR2 YYNGEE. This CDR3 has 13 amino acids. Trimming stripped 3 bases from V and 4 bases from J, with 10 bases between. The CDR3 here is CASSAGVVTEAFF. As DNA, the CDR3 is TGTGCCAGCAGCGCAGGGGTGGTCACTGAAGCTTTCTTT.

The rearrangement links TRBV19 to TRBJ2-7; TRBD1 aligns across 7 bases. CDR3 length: 15 amino acids. Per germline, CDR1 LNHDA and CDR2 SQIVND (reference sequence). The V gene end was trimmed by 5 bases and the J gene end by 1 base; junction bases not matched to a gene: 8. CDR3 amino acids: CASSLQGTSSYEQYF. As DNA, the CDR3 is TGTGCCAGTAGTTTACAGGGGACGAGTTCCTACGAGCAGTACTTC.

Written as DNA, the CDR3 is TGTGCCAGCAGAGTCAGCGGGAGTGGGTCAGATACGCAGTATTTT. Translation: CASRVSGSGSDTQYF. The rearrangement joins TRBV6-4 to TRBJ2-3; 8 bases line up with TRBD2. V trimming: 6 bases; J trimming: 4 bases; junction bases outside the gene matches: 9. This CDR3 is 15 amino acids long. Germline assignment: CDR1 MRHNA and CDR2 SNTAGT.

The chain links TRBV13 to TRBJ1-1, with D possibly TRBD1 on 6 matching bases. Germline CDR1 PRHDT, CDR2 FYEKMQ (reference sequence). CDR3 length: 15 amino acids. Trimming took 7 bases from V and 0 from J, leaving 15 bases between them. CDR3 in amino acids: CASKIGTGMNTEAFF. In DNA form, the CDR3 reads TGTGCCAGCAAAATTGGAACAGGGATGAACACTGAAGCTTTCTTT.

The J gene is TRBJ2-7, the V gene TRBV12-5, with 7 bases matching TRBD2. The junction had 3 bases not matched to a gene; V was cut back by 5 bases and J by 2 bases. Germline CDR1 reads LGHNT; CDR2 reads FRNRAP. There are 13 residues in the CDR3. This CDR3 is CASGIAGPYEQYF. The CDR3, as DNA: TGTGCTAGTGGTATAGCGGGTCCCTACGAGCAGTACTTC.

The chain recombines TRBV2 with TRBJ1-1; 8 nucleotides agree with TRBD1. Germline assignment: CDR1 SNHLY and CDR2 FYNNEI. J lost 2 bases, V lost 1 base, and 3 bases had no gene match. The CDR3 spans 15 residues. CDR3 in amino acids: CASSEVGQVNTEAFF. In DNA, the CDR3 is TGTGCCAGCAGTGAAGTGGGACAGGTAAACACTGAAGCTTTCTTT. The entire variable domain, with the rest obtained from reference TRBV2 and TRBJ1-1, is as follows: EPEVTQTPSHQVTQMGQEVILRCVPISNHLYFYWYRQILGQKVEFLVSFYNNEISEKSEIFDDQFSVERPDGSNFTLKIRSTKLEDSAMYFCASSEVGQVNTEAFFGQGTRLTVV.

This rearrangement joins TRBV28 to TRBJ2-3; D possibly corresponds to TRBD1 (6 bases). This CDR3 is built from 15 residues. The germline gives CDR1 MDHEN, CDR2 SYDVKM. V gave up 3 bases and J gave up 7 bases, with 17 bases separating them. The CDR3 sequence: CASSFRGGQSNTQYF. DNA of the CDR3: TGTGCCAGCAGTTTCCGGGGTGGACAGAGTAATACGCAGTATTTT.

The J gene is TRBJ2-5, the V gene TRBV5-1, with D tentatively TRBD2 (5 bases). Germline CDR1 SGHRS, CDR2 YFSETQ. Deletions cut 0 bases from V and 7 bases from J, with 13 bases between. The CDR3 contains 14 residues. For the CDR3, the DNA is TGCGCCAGCAGCTTGGAACCAGCGGCTGGGACCCAGTACTTC. Protein: CASSLEPAAGTQYF.

This clone came up once. The CDR3 DNA sequence: TGTGCCAGCAGCTCCCTCCGCACAGCAAATCAGCCCCAGCATTTT. This sequence encodes CASSSLRTANQPQHF. The chain recombines TRBV7-2 with TRBJ1-5, with D unclear. CDR1 and CDR2 (germline): SGHTA, FQGNSA. Trimming cost V 4 bases and J 4 bases, with 14 bases left between them. The CDR3 length is 15 residues.

J is TRBJ2-2 and V is TRBV2; 13 bases align to TRBD2. The V gene end was trimmed by 10 bases and the J gene end by 6 bases; junction bases not matched to a gene: 5. CDR1 and CDR2 (germline): SNHLY, FYNNEI. There are 14 residues in the CDR3. The CDR3 is CANSGLAGSGELFF. CDR3 bases: TGTGCCAATTCGGGACTAGCGGGATCCGGGGAGCTGTTTTTT.

The chain has TRBV27 and TRBJ1-5; TRBD1 might be the D (5 bases). There are 16 residues in the CDR3. The germline V gene has CDR1 MNHEY and CDR2 SMNVEV (reference sequence). V was cut by 6 bases and J by 1 base, with 16 bases left in between. The DNA of the CDR3 is TGTGCCAGCAGGCCCCGAGCGGGGGAGAGCAATCAGCCCCAGCATTTT. This sequence encodes CASRPRAGESNQPQHF.

To note about this clone: The junction differs from germline at one of its ends, possibly a read error. The chain carries TRBV4-2 and TRBJ2-1, with 9 bases aligning to TRBD2. The germline gives CDR1 LGHNA, CDR2 YNFKEQ. There are 12 residues in the CDR3. The CDR3 region has the DNA TGTGCCAGCAGTTCTAGCGGGAATGGGCAGTTCTTC. The encoded protein is CASSSSGNGQFF.

The J gene is TRBJ2-2, the V gene TRBV9; D not resolved. Germline CDR1 and CDR2: SGDLS and YYNGEE. The CDR3 is made up of 14 amino acids. V dropped 3 bases and J dropped 3 bases, with 9 bases sitting between them. As DNA, the CDR3 is TGTGCCAGCAGCGCACCCAGGTACACCGGGGAGCTGTTTTTT. Translated, it gives CASSAPRYTGELFF.

The V call is TRBV7-6, the J call TRBJ2-7; tentative D call: TRBD1 (6 bases). V dropped 1 base and J dropped 3 bases, with 16 bases sitting between them. The CDR3 is 16 residues long. The germline gives CDR1 SGHVS, CDR2 FNYEAQ. This chain's CDR3 is CASSLGDRSPIYEQYF. CDR3 sequence (DNA): TGTGCCAGCAGCTTAGGCGACAGGTCTCCAATCTACGAGCAGTACTTC. Based on the CDR3 plus reference TRBV7-6 and TRBJ2-7, the full variable domain is GAGVSQSPRYKVTKRGQDVALRCDPISGHVSLYWYRQALGQGPEFLTYFNYEAQQDKSGLPNDRFSAERPEGSISTLTIQRTEQRDSAMYRCASSLGDRSPIYEQYFGPGTRLTVT.

The chain carries TRBV9 and TRBJ1-2, with D maybe TRBD1 (5 bases). This CDR3 has 14 amino acids. Germline values: CDR1 SGDLS, CDR2 YYNGEE. Trimming stripped 4 bases from V and 7 bases from J, with 17 bases between. The CDR3 is CASSLPQGGGGYTF. CDR3 sequence (DNA): TGTGCCAGCAGCTTACCTCAGGGAGGAGGTGGCTACACCTTC.

The V and J genes are TRBV5-1 and TRBJ2-6, with a possible D match to TRBD1 (6 bases). V gave up 4 bases and J gave up 0 bases, with 17 bases separating them. The CDR3 sequence is 18 residues long. Germline CDR1 SGHRS, CDR2 YFSETQ. Here the CDR3 DNA reads TGCGCCAGCAGCGGAACCGGGACAAACTCCTCTGGGGCCAACGTCCTGACTTTC. It is translated as CASSGTGTNSSGANVLTF.

V and J are TRBV27 and TRBJ2-7; D might be TRBD1 (6 bases). The CDR3 is made up of 13 amino acids. Germline assignment: CDR1 MNHEY and CDR2 SMNVEV (reference sequence). V lost 5 bases and J lost 3, with 11 bases in between. The CDR3 spells CASSPDSLYEQYF. DNA for the CDR3: TGTGCCAGCAGTCCGGACAGCCTCTACGAGCAGTACTTC.

This chain links TRBV7-2 with TRBJ2-7, with 9 bases lining up with TRBD1. The germline V gene encodes CDR1 SGHTA and CDR2 FQGNSA. Unmatched junction bases numbered 10, after V lost 5 bases and J lost 5 bases. The CDR3 consists of 15 residues. The CDR3 DNA sequence: TGTGCCAGCAGCAGAACCGGGACAGGGATCCACGAGCAGTACTTC. This sequence encodes CASSRTGTGIHEQYF.

The chain carries TRBV7-9 and TRBJ2-1; 7 bases line up with TRBD1. The germline V gene has CDR1 SEHNR and CDR2 FQNEAQ (reference sequence). The trim removed 4 bases at V and 8 bases at J, leaving 14 bases unmatched. The CDR3 spans 16 residues. The DNA of the CDR3 is TGTGCCAGCAGCTCCCCGACAGGGCAAGGTAGCGATGAGCAGTTCTTC. It translates to CASSSPTGQGSDEQFF.

The chain links TRBV11-3 to TRBJ2-3, with a tentative D call TRBD1 (5 bases). Deletions cut 5 bases from V and 3 bases from J, with 9 bases between. The CDR3 loop spans 13 amino acids. Germline V gene lookup returns CDR1 SGHNT and CDR2 YENEEA. CDR3 sequence reads: CASSTRGTDTQYF. The CDR3 region has the DNA TGTGCCAGCAGCACAAGGGGAACAGATACGCAGTATTTT.

This chain uses TRBV10-1 with TRBJ2-1; weak D call: TRBD1 (6 bases). The CDR3 has 15 residues. In germline, CDR1 is WNHNN, CDR2 SYGVQD (reference sequence). Trimming removed 2 bases from V and 0 bases from J, with 8 bases in between. Here the CDR3 reads CASSEKTGSYNEQFF. The CDR3 DNA follows: TGCGCCAGCAGTGAGAAGACAGGCTCCTACAATGAGCAGTTCTTC.